This T cell receptor (beta chain) comes out of a study of blood T cell repertoires in COVID-19. TCRdb's table, derived via immunoSEQ multiplex PCR, lists solely in-frame clones and lacks some. The sample lists a few hundred thousand clones, around 85% occurring once. The source material was PBMCs or T cells enriched from blood (not recorded which). The sequence derives from a woman aged 40 to 50 with acute COVID-19.

CDR3 coding DNA: TGTGCCAGCAGCTTAGACACCCCTAACTATGGCTACACCTTC. Its protein product is CASSLDTPNYGYTF. The gene calls are TRBV7-9 and TRBJ1-2; D unclear. This CDR3 region has 14 residues. The ends were cut back, 1 base at V and 0 bases at J, with 6 bases in the middle. Germline CDR1 is SEHNR and CDR2 is FQNEAQ (reference sequence).